This T cell receptor beta chain was sequenced in a study of cytomegalovirus exposure and HLA in healthy donors. Remarks on this clone: No antigen is known for it.

Donors in the study were healthy people who gave bone marrow. The CDR3 is 13 amino acids. V was trimmed by 2 bases and J by 4 bases, leaving 11 bases between them. Germline CDR1 SQVTM, CDR2 ANQGSEA. Study outcomes and limitations: Available immune exposure information covered CMV serostatus only.

PCR amplification relied on 60 Vbeta primers (plus 13 Jbeta primers). Sequencing used immunoSEQ multiplex PCR; TCRdb keeps in-frame clones, though not all of them. Of around 210,000 clones in the sample, around 77% are singletons; the top ten hold 2.5% to 3.5%. The sample comprised PBMCs. This chain uses TRBV29-1 with TRBJ1-2, with D hard to call. The sequence was collected from a woman aged 30 to 39 in good health and CMV-seronegative. The CDR3 protein is CSVEIKQFYGYTF. Written as DNA, the CDR3 is TGCAGCGTTGAAATCAAACAGTTCTATGGCTACACCTTC.